This T cell receptor (beta chain) came from a study of blood T cell repertoires in COVID-19. Study summary: Samples came from the United States, Italy and Spain, spanning acute and convalescent COVID-19.

V was cut by 3 bases and J by 9 bases, with 20 bases left in between. The germline V gene has CDR1 KGHDR and CDR2 SFDVKD. The CDR3 sequence is 16 residues long. The sample holds one count of this clone. The method was immunoSEQ multiplex PCR; TCRdb's version includes in-frame clones alone and lacks a portion of them. The sample holds 50,000 to 80,000 clones, about 93% seen once. This sequence originates from an elderly woman with active COVID-19. The chain combines TRBV24-1 with TRBJ2-1; D might be TRBD2 (6 bases). Sequencing used peripheral blood. CDR3 sequence (DNA): TGTGCCACCAGTGATACTCGGGGCGGGGACCCAGGTGAGCAGTTCTTC. Its translation: CATSDTRGGDPGEQFF.